A selection of T cell receptor beta chains follows, all from one sample in a study of beta chain features in type 1 diabetes. The assay was immunoSEQ multiplex PCR, and TCRdb's table has in-frame clones only and misses some. The sample lists some 240,000 clones, 16% occurring once. Sequenced: naive CD4+ T cells from blood. These receptor sequences come from a man aged 25 to 40 with type 1 diabetes. CDR3s include the opening cysteine and the closing phenylalanine or tryptophan. D genes are given only for firm matches. Size is stated for part of the rows, as once, few or many counts, or as a class when the clone is expanded.

NA,TRBD2,TRBV4-1,TRBJ2-5,TGCGCCAGCAGCCAGATGACTAGCGGGGCAGAGACCCAGTACTTC,CASSQMTSGAETQYF
few,NA,TRBV30,TRBJ1-4,TGTGCCTGGAGTGCTATGGAGGGGCAAAAACTGTTTTTT,CAWSAMEGQKLFF
few,TRBD2,TRBV5-1,TRBJ2-7,TGCGCCAGCAGCTTACTAGCGGGCGAGGCCTACGAGCAGTACTTC,CASSLLAGEAYEQYF
NA,NA,TRBV29-1,TRBJ2-7,TGCAGCGTTGTGGTTTACGAGCAGTACTTC,CSVVVYEQYF
few,NA,TRBV9,TRBJ2-3,TGTGCCAGCAGGGGTGGCACAGATACGCAGTATTTT,CASRGGTDTQYF
NA,TRBD1,TRBV4-1,TRBJ2-7,TGCGCCAGCAGCCAGCCCCCCGGTGACAGGGGGTCCCACGAGCAGTACTTC,CASSQPPGDRGSHEQYF
NA,TRBD1,TRBV6-5,TRBJ2-5,TGTGCCAGCAGTTACTCGGGGACAGGGGGCGTGGAGACCCAGTACTTC,CASSYSGTGGVETQYF
few,NA,TRBV9,TRBJ1-2,TGTGCCAGCAGCGACCAGGGAGTTCACACCTTC,CASSDQGVHTF
NA,TRBD2,TRBV10-3,TRBJ2-7,TGTGCCACCGGCCCGGGACTAGCGGGAGACGAGCAGTACTTC,CATGPGLAGDEQYF
few,TRBD1,TRBV6-5,TRBJ1-5,TGTGCCAGCAGCCGACAGGGCGAAGGACAGCCCCAGCATTTT,CASSRQGEGQPQHF
few,TRBD2,TRBV7-2,TRBJ2-7,TGTGCCAGCAGCTTAGTACTAGCGGGAGCCCGTAGGGAGCAGTACTTC,CASSLVLAGARREQYF
NA,TRBD1,TRBV7-9,TRBJ1-1,TGTGCCAGCAGCCTGACAGGGGAAGCTGAAGCTTTCTTT,CASSLTGEAEAFF
NA,NA,TRBV14,TRBJ1-5,TGTGCCAGCAGGCAAGGCTTGAACAGCAATCAGCCCCAGCATTTT,CASRQGLNSNQPQHF
NA,NA,TRBV2,TRBJ2-7,TGTGCCAGCAGTGAAGCGGGAGTAGGCTACGAGCAGTACTTC,CASSEAGVGYEQYF
few,NA,TRBV5-1,TRBJ2-1,TGCGCCAGCAGCTTGGTGGCGGGCGCCTACAATGAGCAGTTCTTC,CASSLVAGAYNEQFF
few,NA,TRBV9,TRBJ2-1,TGTGCCAGCAGCGTAGACTGGGCACCTTCCAATGAGCAGTTCTTC,CASSVDWAPSNEQFF
few,TRBD2,TRBV9,TRBJ2-5,TGTGCCAGCAGCGTAGCGGGGGGAGAGACCCAGTACTTC,CASSVAGGETQYF
NA,NA,TRBV7-7,TRBJ2-3,TGTGCTAGCAGCTCAACGGGGCCAGATACGCAGTATTTT,CASSSTGPDTQYF
NA,NA,TRBV28,TRBJ2-4,TGTGCCAGCGGGGGGGCGGCGGCCGGTGTAGCCAAAAACATTCAGTACTTC,CASGGAAAGVAKNIQYF
NA,TRBD1,TRBV4-2,TRBJ2-4,TGTGCCAGCAGCCAAGGGCCGACAGGGCAAAACATTCAGTACTTC,CASSQGPTGQNIQYF
NA,NA,TRBV25-1,TRBJ1-5,TGTGCCAGCAGTCCTCCGGGACACCGCAATCAGCCCCAGCATTTT,CASSPPGHRNQPQHF